This TCR beta chain was identified in a study of T cell changes during pregnancy in multiple sclerosis. CDR3 length equals 12 residues. Germline CDR1 reads LNHDA; CDR2 reads SQIVND (reference sequence). Trimming removed 7 bases from V and 7 bases from J, with 8 bases in between. Clones were read by immunoSEQ multiplex PCR, and TCRdb kept only the in-frame ones, dropping some. The top ten hold less than 2% of the sample, which has tens of thousands of clones, less than 95% seen once. The sample here was peripheral blood, taken in the third trimester of pregnancy. The sequence was collected from a female donor with multiple sclerosis, enrolled in a pregnancy study. The rearrangement uses TRBV19 and TRBJ1-6, with D tentatively TRBD1 (6 bases). The CDR3 DNA reads TGTGCCAGTACTACAGGGAATTCACCCCTCCACTTT. Residues: CASTTGNSPLHF.